The clone carrying this TCR beta chain was seen more than once but under ten times. The data were obtained in a study of blood T cell repertoires in COVID-19. Some clones are missing from TCRdb's copy, which holds only in-frame ones; the method was immunoSEQ multiplex PCR. The sample gives 77,000 or so clones, more than 80% of which show up once; just over 5% is in the top ten. Sequencing was done on a sample of peripheral blood. This clonotype was obtained from an elderly man with acute or convalescent COVID-19.

CDR3 loop: CASSQEPDSTEKLFF. Here the CDR3 DNA reads TGTGCCAGCAGCCAAGAACCGGACTCTACTGAAAAACTGTTTTTT. The chain couples TRBV14 to TRBJ1-4; unclear D gene. Germline CDR1 reads SGHDN; CDR2 reads FVKESK. This CDR3 contains 15 residues. Trimming removed 0 bases at V and 7 bases at J, with 12 bases between.